Listed below are T cell receptor beta chains from one sample, sequenced in a study of blood T cell repertoires in COVID-19. Generated by immunoSEQ multiplex PCR, the TCRdb table keeps only in-frame clones and is missing some. This sample has some 270,000 clones, with approximately 83% found just once. Material: peripheral blood. All receptors derive from a woman aged 70-85 years with acute or convalescent COVID-19. Both conserved end residues are part of each CDR3. Fields, in order: V gene, D gene, clone size, J gene, CDR3 protein. The D gene is left open where the match is weak. Clone size is not always given. Where it is, it says once, few, many or a class for expanded clones.

v_call: TRBV30; d_call: NA; clone_size: NA; j_call: TRBJ1-1; cdr3_aa: CAWSRRETEAFF
v_call: TRBV4-2; d_call: TRBD1; clone_size: NA; j_call: TRBJ1-2; cdr3_aa: CASSQASDRINGYTF
v_call: TRBV7-8; d_call: NA; clone_size: few; j_call: TRBJ1-2; cdr3_aa: CASSVTTSGSGYYGYTF
v_call: TRBV6-4; d_call: TRBD1; clone_size: NA; j_call: TRBJ1-1; cdr3_aa: CASSDLSGGGPAFF
v_call: TRBV7-2; d_call: NA; clone_size: NA; j_call: TRBJ2-7; cdr3_aa: CASSLTSGSKHEQYF
v_call: TRBV5-1; d_call: NA; clone_size: NA; j_call: TRBJ1-2; cdr3_aa: CASSLLQSSGYTF
v_call: TRBV18; d_call: TRBD1; clone_size: NA; j_call: TRBJ2-1; cdr3_aa: CASSLRGQGLNDEQFF
v_call: TRBV30; d_call: NA; clone_size: NA; j_call: TRBJ2-7; cdr3_aa: CAWSRAYYEQYF
v_call: TRBV4-2; d_call: NA; clone_size: NA; j_call: TRBJ1-2; cdr3_aa: CASSQDPGKGYTF
v_call: TRBV25-1; d_call: NA; clone_size: once; j_call: TRBJ1-2; cdr3_aa: CASSEDRPRKGYGYTF
v_call: TRBV4-1; d_call: NA; clone_size: NA; j_call: TRBJ1-5; cdr3_aa: CASSQEEYSNQPQHF
v_call: TRBV5-1; d_call: NA; clone_size: NA; j_call: TRBJ2-2; cdr3_aa: CASSFSQGRTGELFF
v_call: TRBV30; d_call: TRBD1; clone_size: NA; j_call: TRBJ2-1; cdr3_aa: CAWSKGQGNSEQFF
v_call: TRBV3-1/TRBV3-2; d_call: NA; clone_size: once; j_call: TRBJ2-7; cdr3_aa: CASSLNSYEQYF
v_call: TRBV5-5; d_call: NA; clone_size: NA; j_call: TRBJ1-1; cdr3_aa: CASSRSGTEAFF
v_call: TRBV10-1; d_call: NA; clone_size: NA; j_call: TRBJ1-1; cdr3_aa: CASSEQGGEAFF
v_call: TRBV5-4; d_call: TRBD1; clone_size: NA; j_call: TRBJ1-5; cdr3_aa: CASSFGQGGQPQHF
v_call: TRBV18; d_call: TRBD2; clone_size: NA; j_call: TRBJ2-3; cdr3_aa: CASSPPGWLAGPTDTQYF
v_call: TRBV3-1/TRBV3-2; d_call: TRBD2; clone_size: NA; j_call: TRBJ2-2; cdr3_aa: CASSQTSGGAGGELFF
v_call: TRBV10-3; d_call: NA; clone_size: NA; j_call: TRBJ2-3; cdr3_aa: CAISDAGFTDTQYF
v_call: TRBV7-8; d_call: TRBD2; clone_size: NA; j_call: TRBJ2-2; cdr3_aa: CASSFSGAYTGELFF
v_call: TRBV14; d_call: TRBD2; clone_size: NA; j_call: TRBJ2-1; cdr3_aa: CASSQDIAGGLGEQFF
v_call: TRBV18; d_call: NA; clone_size: NA; j_call: TRBJ2-1; cdr3_aa: CASSPIALYNEQFF
v_call: TRBV28; d_call: NA; clone_size: NA; j_call: TRBJ1-1; cdr3_aa: CASSLRAGGRVTEAFF
v_call: TRBV24-1; d_call: NA; clone_size: NA; j_call: TRBJ2-7; cdr3_aa: CATAEGGTKGYEQYF
v_call: TRBV6-4; d_call: TRBD2; clone_size: NA; j_call: TRBJ2-2; cdr3_aa: CATGRLAGTGELFF
v_call: TRBV24-1; d_call: TRBD2; clone_size: NA; j_call: TRBJ2-1; cdr3_aa: CATRLAGAPLDEQFF
v_call: TRBV7-2; d_call: NA; clone_size: NA; j_call: TRBJ2-5; cdr3_aa: CASSLSRQETQYF
v_call: TRBV6-1; d_call: NA; clone_size: NA; j_call: TRBJ2-7; cdr3_aa: CASSEALDLYEQYF
v_call: TRBV7-2; d_call: NA; clone_size: NA; j_call: TRBJ1-2; cdr3_aa: CASSLQSGEYGYTF
v_call: TRBV2; d_call: TRBD1; clone_size: NA; j_call: TRBJ1-1; cdr3_aa: CARGQGVNTEAFF
v_call: TRBV11-2; d_call: TRBD2; clone_size: NA; j_call: TRBJ2-1; cdr3_aa: CASSLAAGGLYNEQFF
v_call: TRBV24-1; d_call: NA; clone_size: NA; j_call: TRBJ2-4; cdr3_aa: CATSDVQGTANIQYF
v_call: TRBV18; d_call: NA; clone_size: NA; j_call: TRBJ1-3; cdr3_aa: CASSRTNSGNTIYF
v_call: TRBV20-1; d_call: NA; clone_size: few; j_call: TRBJ1-5; cdr3_aa: CSASPGASQPQHF
v_call: TRBV14; d_call: TRBD2; clone_size: NA; j_call: TRBJ2-5; cdr3_aa: CASSQGGTKETQYF
v_call: TRBV5-1; d_call: NA; clone_size: NA; j_call: TRBJ2-1; cdr3_aa: CASSLETLREQFF
v_call: TRBV6-5; d_call: NA; clone_size: NA; j_call: TRBJ1-5; cdr3_aa: CASSWTASNQPQHF
v_call: TRBV6-5; d_call: NA; clone_size: NA; j_call: TRBJ1-1; cdr3_aa: CASEVHRALNTEAFF
v_call: TRBV2; d_call: NA; clone_size: few; j_call: TRBJ1-2; cdr3_aa: CASSDMAGEGYTF
v_call: TRBV4-2; d_call: TRBD2; clone_size: NA; j_call: TRBJ2-3; cdr3_aa: CASSPGTSGGRIQGRTDTQYF
v_call: TRBV6-1; d_call: TRBD1; clone_size: NA; j_call: TRBJ1-2; cdr3_aa: CASSEGRWTGPGYTF
v_call: TRBV3-1/TRBV3-2; d_call: NA; clone_size: NA; j_call: TRBJ1-4; cdr3_aa: CASSSRGGGKLFF
v_call: TRBV25-1; d_call: TRBD1; clone_size: NA; j_call: TRBJ1-6; cdr3_aa: CASKGTGGNSPLHF
v_call: TRBV5-4; d_call: TRBD2; clone_size: once; j_call: TRBJ2-1; cdr3_aa: CASSLAGGFNEQFF
v_call: TRBV20-1; d_call: TRBD1; clone_size: once; j_call: TRBJ1-2; cdr3_aa: CSAGVPGQGGVGYTF
v_call: TRBV7-3; d_call: NA; clone_size: few; j_call: TRBJ2-7; cdr3_aa: CASSLWGPSGEQYF
v_call: TRBV2; d_call: NA; clone_size: NA; j_call: TRBJ1-3; cdr3_aa: CASSREDTSGNTIYF
v_call: TRBV5-8; d_call: NA; clone_size: once; j_call: TRBJ1-1; cdr3_aa: CASEESRRWTEAFF
v_call: TRBV6-5; d_call: NA; clone_size: NA; j_call: TRBJ2-5; cdr3_aa: CASSQDPGTRETQYF
v_call: TRBV2; d_call: NA; clone_size: once; j_call: TRBJ2-5; cdr3_aa: CASSEALRSLQTQYF